These T cell receptor beta chains were read from a single sample in a study of OX40 agonist ivuxolimab in advanced cancers. Clones were read by immunoSEQ multiplex PCR, and TCRdb kept only the in-frame ones, dropping some. The profile covers fewer than 70,000 clones, with 87% appearing a single time and approximately 16% taken by the ten largest. This specimen was CD4+ or CD8+ T cells sorted from blood, taken in a trial of the OX40 agonist ivuxolimab. The source of these receptors is an adult with an advanced solid tumor such as melanoma, head and neck, liver or kidney cancer. Both conserved end residues are part of each CDR3. A D gene is named only where the DNA matches it firmly. Rows give clone size only sometimes, using once, few, many, or a class for an expanded clone.

TRBJ1-6 | TRBV9 | NA | NA | CASSIRADNSPLHF | TGTGCCAGCAGCATCCGGGCCGATAATTCACCCCTCCACTTT
TRBJ1-1 | TRBV28 | NA | TRBD1 | CASSLSGTGFRNTEAFF | TGTGCCAGCAGTTTATCCGGGACAGGGTTCCGGAACACTGAAGCTTTCTTT
TRBJ2-5 | TRBV5-4 | NA | NA | CASSSLSYQETQYF | TGTGCCAGCAGCTCTTTATCGTACCAAGAGACCCAGTACTTC
TRBJ2-3 | TRBV27 | NA | NA | CASSSQGRTDTQYF | TGTGCCAGCAGTTCCCAGGGGCGGACAGATACGCAGTATTTT
TRBJ2-7 | TRBV29-1 | NA | NA | CSVSRRLDYEQYF | TGCAGCGTTTCCCGCAGACTGGACTACGAGCAGTACTTC
TRBJ2-3 | TRBV4-1 | NA | NA | CASSQLTSTDTQYF | TGCGCCAGCAGCCAACTGACTAGCACAGATACGCAGTATTTT
TRBJ2-7 | TRBV5-4 | once | TRBD1 | CASSAPTGSTDEQYF | TGTGCCAGCAGCGCACCGACAGGGTCAACGGACGAGCAGTACTTC
TRBJ2-3 | TRBV9 | NA | NA | CASSRTRNTQYF | TGTGCCAGCAGCCGAACGCGGAATACGCAGTATTTT
TRBJ2-3 | TRBV10-2 | once | NA | CASSYSGRTDTQYF | TGCGCCAGCAGTTACAGCGGGCGCACAGATACGCAGTATTTT
TRBJ2-3 | TRBV6-1 | NA | NA | CASSVRDFPIFAGSTDTQYF | TGTGCCAGCAGTGTCCGGGACTTTCCCATTTTTGCGGGCTCCACAGATACGCAGTATTTT
TRBJ2-3 | TRBV5-1 | once | TRBD2 | CASRPITSGTDTQYF | TGCGCCAGCAGGCCAATTACTAGCGGCACAGATACGCAGTATTTT
TRBJ1-1 | TRBV5-8 | NA | NA | CASSYRSMNTEAFF | TGTGCCAGCAGCTACAGGTCCATGAACACTGAAGCTTTCTTT
TRBJ2-5 | TRBV21-1 | NA | NA | CASRVEETQYF | TGTGCCAGCAGAGTGGAAGAGACCCAGTACTTC
TRBJ1-4 | TRBV6-1 | NA | NA | CASSEALGATNEKLFF | TGTGCCAGCAGTGAAGCGTTAGGGGCAACTAATGAAAAACTGTTTTTT
TRBJ2-5 | TRBV18 | NA | TRBD1 | CASSPLPTGGEETQYF | TGTGCCAGCTCACCACTCCCTACAGGGGGCGAAGAGACCCAGTACTTC
TRBJ2-5 | TRBV5-5 | NA | TRBD1 | CASSAQGALTRETQYF | TGTGCCAGCAGCGCGCAGGGGGCGCTCACTAGGGAGACCCAGTACTTC
TRBJ2-4 | TRBV4-2 | once | NA | CASSHHSAAAKNIQYF | TGTGCCAGCAGCCATCATAGCGCGGCCGCCAAAAACATTCAGTACTTC
TRBJ1-1 | TRBV6-1 | NA | NA | CASSEWLGNTEAFF | TGTGCCAGCAGTGAATGGCTGGGGAACACTGAAGCTTTCTTT
TRBJ2-4 | TRBV6-5 | NA | NA | CASSPSLGTKNIQYF | TGTGCCAGCAGTCCTTCTCTAGGGACCAAAAACATTCAGTACTTC
TRBJ1-3 | TRBV7-9 | NA | NA | CASSPIERNTIYF | TGTGCCAGCAGCCCTATCGAACGAAACACCATATATTTT
TRBJ1-2 | TRBV6-6 | NA | NA | CASSGRTVTSYGYTF | TGTGCCAGCAGTGGCCGGACAGTTACCTCCTATGGCTACACCTTC
TRBJ2-6 | TRBV19 | NA | NA | CASNSGANVLTF | TGTGCCAGCAACTCTGGGGCCAACGTCCTGACTTTC